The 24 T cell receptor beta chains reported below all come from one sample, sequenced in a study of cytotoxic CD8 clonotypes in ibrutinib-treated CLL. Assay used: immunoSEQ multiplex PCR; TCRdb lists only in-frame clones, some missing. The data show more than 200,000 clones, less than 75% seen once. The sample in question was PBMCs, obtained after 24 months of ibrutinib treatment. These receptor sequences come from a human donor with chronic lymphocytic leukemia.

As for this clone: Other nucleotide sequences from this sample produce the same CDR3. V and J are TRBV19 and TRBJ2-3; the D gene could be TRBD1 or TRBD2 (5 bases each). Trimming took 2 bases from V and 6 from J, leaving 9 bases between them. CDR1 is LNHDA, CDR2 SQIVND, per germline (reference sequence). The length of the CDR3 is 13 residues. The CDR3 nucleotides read TGTGCCAGTAGTATAAGGGGCGGGGATACGCAGTATTTT. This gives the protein CASSIRGGDTQYF.

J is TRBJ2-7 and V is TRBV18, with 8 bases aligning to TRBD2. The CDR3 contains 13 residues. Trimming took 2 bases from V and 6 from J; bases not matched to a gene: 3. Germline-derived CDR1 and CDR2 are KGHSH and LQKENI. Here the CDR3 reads CASSPSAGGEQYF. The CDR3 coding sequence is TGTGCCAGCTCACCATCGGCGGGAGGCGAGCAGTACTTC.

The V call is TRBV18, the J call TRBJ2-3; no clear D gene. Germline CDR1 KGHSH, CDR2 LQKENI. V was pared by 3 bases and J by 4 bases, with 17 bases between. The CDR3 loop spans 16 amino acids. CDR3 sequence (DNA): TGTGCCAGCTCACCCCCGTCGTCCTTTGGGGCAGATACGCAGTATTTT. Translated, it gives CASSPPSSFGADTQYF.

The CDR3 spells CSVGAAGNTIYF. The CDR3 DNA reads as TGCAGCGTTGGGGCAGCCGGAAACACCATATATTTT. This rearrangement joins TRBV29-1 to TRBJ1-3; D not certain. This CDR3 is built from 12 residues. Deletions cut 4 bases from V and 4 bases from J, with 8 bases between. Germline values: CDR1 SQVTM, CDR2 ANQGSEA.

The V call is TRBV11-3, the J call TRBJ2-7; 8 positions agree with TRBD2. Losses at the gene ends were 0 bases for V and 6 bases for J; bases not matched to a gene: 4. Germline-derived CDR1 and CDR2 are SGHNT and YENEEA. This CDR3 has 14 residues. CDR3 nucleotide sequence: TGTGCCAGCAGCTTAGACGGGGGGGCGCGCGAGCAGTACTTC. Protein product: CASSLDGGAREQYF.

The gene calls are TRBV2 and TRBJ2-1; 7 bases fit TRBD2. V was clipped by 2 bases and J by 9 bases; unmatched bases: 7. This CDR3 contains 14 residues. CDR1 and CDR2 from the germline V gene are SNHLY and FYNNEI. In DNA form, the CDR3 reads TGTGCCAGCAGTGAACTCTGGGAGGGCCTTGAGCAGTTCTTC. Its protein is CASSELWEGLEQFF.

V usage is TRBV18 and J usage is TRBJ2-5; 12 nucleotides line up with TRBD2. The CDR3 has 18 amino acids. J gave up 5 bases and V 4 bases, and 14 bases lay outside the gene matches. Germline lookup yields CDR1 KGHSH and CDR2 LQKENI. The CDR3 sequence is CASSQLAGGFIPGETQYF. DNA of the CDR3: TGTGCCAGCTCACAACTAGCGGGAGGTTTCATACCAGGGGAGACCCAGTACTTC.

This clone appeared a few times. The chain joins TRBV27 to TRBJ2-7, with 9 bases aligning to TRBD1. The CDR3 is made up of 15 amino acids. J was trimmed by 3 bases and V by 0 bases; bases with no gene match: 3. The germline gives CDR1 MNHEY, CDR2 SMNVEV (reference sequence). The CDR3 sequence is CASSLSGTGYYEQYF. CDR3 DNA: TGTGCCAGCAGTTTATCCGGGACAGGGTACTACGAGCAGTACTTC.

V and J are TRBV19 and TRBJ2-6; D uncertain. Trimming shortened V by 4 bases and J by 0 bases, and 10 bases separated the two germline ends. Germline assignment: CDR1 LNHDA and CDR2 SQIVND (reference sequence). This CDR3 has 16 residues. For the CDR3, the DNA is TGTGCCAGTAGTACACTTACCCTCTCTGGGGCCAACGTCCTGACTTTC. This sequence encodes CASSTLTLSGANVLTF.

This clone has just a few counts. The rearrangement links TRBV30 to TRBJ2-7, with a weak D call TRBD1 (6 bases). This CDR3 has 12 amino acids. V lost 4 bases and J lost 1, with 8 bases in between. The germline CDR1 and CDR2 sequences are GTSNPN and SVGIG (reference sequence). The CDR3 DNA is TGTGCCTGGACGGGACATTCCTACGAGCAGTACTTC. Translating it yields CAWTGHSYEQYF.

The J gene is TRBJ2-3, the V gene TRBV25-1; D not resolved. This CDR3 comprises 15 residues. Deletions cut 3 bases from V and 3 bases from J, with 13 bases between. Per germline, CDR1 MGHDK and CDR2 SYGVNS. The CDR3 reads CASSEKVSGTDTQYF. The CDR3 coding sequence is TGTGCCAGCAGTGAGAAGGTATCCGGGACAGATACGCAGTATTTT.

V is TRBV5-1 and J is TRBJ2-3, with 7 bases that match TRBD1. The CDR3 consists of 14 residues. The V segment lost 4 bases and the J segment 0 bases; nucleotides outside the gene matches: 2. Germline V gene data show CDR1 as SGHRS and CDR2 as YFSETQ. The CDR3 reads CASSGDSSTDTQYF. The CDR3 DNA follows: TGCGCCAGCAGCGGGGACAGTAGCACAGATACGCAGTATTTT.

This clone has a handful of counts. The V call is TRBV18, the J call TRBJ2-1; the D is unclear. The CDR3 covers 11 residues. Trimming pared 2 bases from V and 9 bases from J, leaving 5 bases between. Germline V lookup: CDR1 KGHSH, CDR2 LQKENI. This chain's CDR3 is CASSPEFEQFF. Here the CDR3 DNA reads TGTGCCAGCTCACCAGAGTTTGAGCAGTTCTTC.

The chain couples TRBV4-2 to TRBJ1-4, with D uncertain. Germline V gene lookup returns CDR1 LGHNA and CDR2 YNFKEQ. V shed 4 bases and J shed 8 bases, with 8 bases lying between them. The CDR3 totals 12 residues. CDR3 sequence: CASSLMGEKLFF. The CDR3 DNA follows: TGTGCCAGCAGCCTTATGGGGGAAAAACTGTTTTTT.

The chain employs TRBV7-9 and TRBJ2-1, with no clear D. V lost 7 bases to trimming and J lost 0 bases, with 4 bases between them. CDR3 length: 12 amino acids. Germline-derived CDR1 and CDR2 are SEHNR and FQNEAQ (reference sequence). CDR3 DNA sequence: TGTGCCAGCACAAGCTCCTACAATGAGCAGTTCTTC. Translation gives CASTSSYNEQFF.

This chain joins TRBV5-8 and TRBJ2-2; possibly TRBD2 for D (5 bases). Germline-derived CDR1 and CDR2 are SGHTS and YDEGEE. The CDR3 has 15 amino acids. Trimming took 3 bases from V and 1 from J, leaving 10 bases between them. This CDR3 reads CASSYLRENTGELFF. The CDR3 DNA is TGTGCCAGCAGCTACCTTCGGGAGAACACCGGGGAGCTGTTTTTT.

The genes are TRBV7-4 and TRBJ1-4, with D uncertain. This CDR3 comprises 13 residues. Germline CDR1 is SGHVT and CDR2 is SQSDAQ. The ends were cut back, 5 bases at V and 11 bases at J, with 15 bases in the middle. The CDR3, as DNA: TGTGCCAGCAGCCCCCCCCTTGAGTCCAAACTGTTTTTT. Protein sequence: CASSPPLESKLFF.

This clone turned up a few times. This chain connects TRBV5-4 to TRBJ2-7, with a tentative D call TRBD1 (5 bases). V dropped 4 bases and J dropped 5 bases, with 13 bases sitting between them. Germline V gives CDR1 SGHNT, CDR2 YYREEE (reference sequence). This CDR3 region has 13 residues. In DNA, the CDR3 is TGTGCCAGCAGCCCCCAGGGTGCGGACGAGCAGTACTTC. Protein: CASSPQGADEQYF.

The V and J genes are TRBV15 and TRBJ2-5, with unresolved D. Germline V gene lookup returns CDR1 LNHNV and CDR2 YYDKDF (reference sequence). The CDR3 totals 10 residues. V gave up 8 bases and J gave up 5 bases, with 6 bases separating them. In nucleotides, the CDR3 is TGTGCCACCCTTACGGAGACCCAGTACTTC. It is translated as CATLTETQYF. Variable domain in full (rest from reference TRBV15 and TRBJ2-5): DAMVIQNPRYQVTQFGKPVTLSCSQTLNHNVMYWYQQKSSQAPKLLFHYYDKDFNNEADTPDNFQSRRPNTSFCFLDIRSPGLGDTAMYLCATLTETQYFGPGTRLLVL.

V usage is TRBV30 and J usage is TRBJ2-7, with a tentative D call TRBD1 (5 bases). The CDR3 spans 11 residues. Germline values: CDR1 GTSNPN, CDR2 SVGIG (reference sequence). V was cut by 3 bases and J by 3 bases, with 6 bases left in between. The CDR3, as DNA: TGTGCCTGGAGCGGACACTACGAGCAGTACTTC. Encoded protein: CAWSGHYEQYF.

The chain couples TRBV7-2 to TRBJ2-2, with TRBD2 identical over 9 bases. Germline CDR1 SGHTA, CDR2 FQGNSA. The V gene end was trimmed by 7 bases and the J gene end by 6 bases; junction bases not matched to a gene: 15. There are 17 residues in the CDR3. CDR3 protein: CASTRLGSGRISGELFF. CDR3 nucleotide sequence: TGTGCCAGCACCCGCTTGGGGAGCGGGAGGATCTCCGGGGAGCTGTTTTTT. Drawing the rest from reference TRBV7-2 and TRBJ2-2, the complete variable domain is GAGVSQSPSNKVTEKGKDVELRCDPISGHTALYWYRQSLGQGLEFLIYFQGNSAPDKSGLPSDRFSAERTGGSVSTLTIQRTQQEDSAVYLCASTRLGSGRISGELFFGEGSRLTVL.

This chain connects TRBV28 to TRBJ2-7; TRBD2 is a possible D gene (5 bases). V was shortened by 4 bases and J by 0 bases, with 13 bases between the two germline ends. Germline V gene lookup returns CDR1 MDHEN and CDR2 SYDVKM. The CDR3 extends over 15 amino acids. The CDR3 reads CASSSPAASSYEQYF. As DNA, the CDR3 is TGTGCCAGCAGTTCGCCAGCGGCGAGCTCCTACGAGCAGTACTTC. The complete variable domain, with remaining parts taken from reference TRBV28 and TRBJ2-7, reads DVKVTQSSRYLVKRTGEKVFLECVQDMDHENMFWYRQDPGLGLRLIYFSYDVKMKEKGDIPEGYSVSREKKERFSLILESASTNQTSMYLCASSSPAASSYEQYFGPGTRLTVT.

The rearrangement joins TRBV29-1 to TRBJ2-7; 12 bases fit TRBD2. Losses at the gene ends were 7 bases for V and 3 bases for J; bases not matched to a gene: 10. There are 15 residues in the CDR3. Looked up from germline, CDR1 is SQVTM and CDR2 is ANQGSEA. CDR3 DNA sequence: TGCAGCGCAGGACTAGCGGGATCCCCCTACTACGAGCAGTACTTC. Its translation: CSAGLAGSPYYEQYF.

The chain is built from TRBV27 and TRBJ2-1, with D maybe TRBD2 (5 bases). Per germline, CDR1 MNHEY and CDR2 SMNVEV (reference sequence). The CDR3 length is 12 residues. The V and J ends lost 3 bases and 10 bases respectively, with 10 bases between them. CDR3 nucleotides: TGTGCCAGCAGTTTGATCGGGGAGGAGCAGTTCTTC. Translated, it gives CASSLIGEEQFF.